The sequence of this T cell receptor beta chain was determined in a study of CD8+ T cells in alopecia areata. Study conclusions and caveats: Scalp data also include sequences from resident alphabeta T cells of normal skin. With patients, TCR sharing proved less clear than in mice, a difference possibly related to HLA.

With 3 bases removed from V and 3 bases from J, the gap between germline ends came to 9 bases. This CDR3 comprises 14 residues. CDR1 SGHRS and CDR2 YFSETQ come from the germline V gene. Notes on this clone: Its antigen is currently unknown.

The sequencing template was cDNA reverse transcribed from extracted RNA. Profiling relied on immunoSEQ multiplex PCR, and the TCRdb table lists in-frame clones only, not all of them. There are around 210,000 clones in the sample; roughly three fifths occur only once, and around 5.1% lies in the top ten. CD4+ and CD8+ T cells were sorted from PBMCs. V gene TRBV5-1 combines with J gene TRBJ1-4; D is uncertain. The TCR comes from a human donor in good health. Sequencing input: CD8+ T cells sorted from blood. The CDR3: CASSSGPANEKLFF. CDR3 in DNA: TGCGCCAGCAGCTCGGGCCCCGCTAATGAAAAACTGTTTTTT. Variable domain in full (rest from reference TRBV5-1 and TRBJ1-4): KAGVTQTPRYLIKTRGQQVTLSCSPISGHRSVSWYQQTPGQGLQFLFEYFSETQRNKGNFPGRFSGRQFSNSRSEMNVSTLELGDSALYLCASSSGPANEKLFFGSGTQLSVL.